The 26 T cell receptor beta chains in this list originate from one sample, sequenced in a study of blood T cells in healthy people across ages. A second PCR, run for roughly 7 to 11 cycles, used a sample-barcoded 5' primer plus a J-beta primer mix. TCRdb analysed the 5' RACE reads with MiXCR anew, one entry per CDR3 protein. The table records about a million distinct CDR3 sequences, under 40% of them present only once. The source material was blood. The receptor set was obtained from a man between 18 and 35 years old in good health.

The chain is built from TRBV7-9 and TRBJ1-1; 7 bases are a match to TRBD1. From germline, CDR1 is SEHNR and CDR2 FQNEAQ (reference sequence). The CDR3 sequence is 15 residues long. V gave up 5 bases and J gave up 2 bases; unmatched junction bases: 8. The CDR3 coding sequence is TGTGCCAGCAGCCTGCGGAGGGGGCCCAACACTGAAGCTTTCTTT. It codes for CASSLRRGPNTEAFF.

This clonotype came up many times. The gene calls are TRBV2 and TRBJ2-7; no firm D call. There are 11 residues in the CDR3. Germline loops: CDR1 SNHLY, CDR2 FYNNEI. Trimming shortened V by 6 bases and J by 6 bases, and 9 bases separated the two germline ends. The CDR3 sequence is CASRWGPEQYF. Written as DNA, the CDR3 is TGTGCCAGCAGGTGGGGTCCCGAGCAGTACTTC.

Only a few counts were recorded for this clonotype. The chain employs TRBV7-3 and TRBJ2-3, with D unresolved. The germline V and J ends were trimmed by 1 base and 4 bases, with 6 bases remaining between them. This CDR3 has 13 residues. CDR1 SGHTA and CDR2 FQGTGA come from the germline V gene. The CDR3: CASSLNFADTQYF. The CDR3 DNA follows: TGTGCCAGCAGCTTAAATTTCGCAGATACGCAGTATTTT.

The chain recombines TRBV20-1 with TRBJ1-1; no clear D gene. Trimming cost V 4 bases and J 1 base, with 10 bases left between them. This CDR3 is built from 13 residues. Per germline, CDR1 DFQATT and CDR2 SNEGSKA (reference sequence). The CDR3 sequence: CSAIRDTNTEAFF. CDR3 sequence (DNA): TGCAGTGCTATCAGAGATACGAACACTGAAGCTTTCTTT.

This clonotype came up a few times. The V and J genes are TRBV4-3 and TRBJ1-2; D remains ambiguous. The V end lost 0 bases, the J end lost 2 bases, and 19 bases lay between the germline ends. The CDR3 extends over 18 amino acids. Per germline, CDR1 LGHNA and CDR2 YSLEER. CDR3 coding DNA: TGCGCCAGCAGCCAAGATTACCTCAGAGGGCCCCTCAACTATGGCTACACCTTC. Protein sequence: CASSQDYLRGPLNYGYTF.

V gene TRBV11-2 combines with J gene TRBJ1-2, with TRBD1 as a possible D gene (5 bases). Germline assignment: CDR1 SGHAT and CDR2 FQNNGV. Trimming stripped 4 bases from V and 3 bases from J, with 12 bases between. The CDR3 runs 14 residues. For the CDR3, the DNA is TGTGCCAGCAGCTCCGGGACTTTCCACTATGGCTACACCTTC. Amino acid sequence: CASSSGTFHYGYTF.

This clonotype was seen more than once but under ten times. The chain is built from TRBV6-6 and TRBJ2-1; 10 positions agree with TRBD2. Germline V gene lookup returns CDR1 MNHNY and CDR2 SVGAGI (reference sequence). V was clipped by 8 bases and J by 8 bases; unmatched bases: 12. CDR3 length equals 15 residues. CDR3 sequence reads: CASFIPGLAFDEQFF. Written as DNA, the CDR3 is TGTGCCAGCTTTATACCGGGACTAGCGTTCGATGAGCAGTTCTTC.

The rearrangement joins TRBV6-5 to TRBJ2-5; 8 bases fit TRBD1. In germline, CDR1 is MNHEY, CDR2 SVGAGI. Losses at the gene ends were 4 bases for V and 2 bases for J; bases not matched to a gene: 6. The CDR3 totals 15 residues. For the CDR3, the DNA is TGTGCCAGCAGTTTCCAGACAGGGGAGCAAGAGACCCAGTACTTC. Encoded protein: CASSFQTGEQETQYF.

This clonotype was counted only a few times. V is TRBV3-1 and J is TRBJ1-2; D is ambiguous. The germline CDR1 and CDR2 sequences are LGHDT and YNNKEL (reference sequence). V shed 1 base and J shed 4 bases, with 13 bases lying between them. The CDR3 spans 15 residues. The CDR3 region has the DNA TGTGCCAGCAGCCAAGCACTGGGAGTCCGCTATGGCTACACCTTC. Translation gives CASSQALGVRYGYTF.

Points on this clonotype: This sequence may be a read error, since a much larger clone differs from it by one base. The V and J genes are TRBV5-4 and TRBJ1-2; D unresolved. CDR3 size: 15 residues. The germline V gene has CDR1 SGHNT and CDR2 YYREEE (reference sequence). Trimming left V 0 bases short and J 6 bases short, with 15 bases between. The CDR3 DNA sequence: TGTGCCAGCAGCTTGGGTGGGGAGCAAGTGAATGGCTACACCTTC. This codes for CASSLGGEQVNGYTF.

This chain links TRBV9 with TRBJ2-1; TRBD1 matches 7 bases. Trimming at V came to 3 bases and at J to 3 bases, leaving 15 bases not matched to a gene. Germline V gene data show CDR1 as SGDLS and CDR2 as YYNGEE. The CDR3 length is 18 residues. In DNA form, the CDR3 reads TGTGCCAGCAGCGGAGTGACGGGACAGCCTATCCTCTACAATGAGCAGTTCTTC. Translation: CASSGVTGQPILYNEQFF.

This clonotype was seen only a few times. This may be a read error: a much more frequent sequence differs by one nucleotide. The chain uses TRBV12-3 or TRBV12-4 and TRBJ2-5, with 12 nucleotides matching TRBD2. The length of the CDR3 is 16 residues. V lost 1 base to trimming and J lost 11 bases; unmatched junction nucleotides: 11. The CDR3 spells CASSLGLAGGYNEQYF. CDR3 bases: TGTGCCAGCAGTTTAGGCCTAGCGGGGGGGTACAATGAGCAGTACTTC.

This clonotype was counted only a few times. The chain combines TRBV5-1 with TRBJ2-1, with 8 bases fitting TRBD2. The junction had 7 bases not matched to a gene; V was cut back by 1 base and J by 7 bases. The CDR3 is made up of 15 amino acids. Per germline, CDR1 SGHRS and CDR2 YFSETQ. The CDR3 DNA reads TGCGCCAGCAGCTTGTCAGCGGGGGCCTGGAATGAGCAGTTCTTC. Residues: CASSLSAGAWNEQFF. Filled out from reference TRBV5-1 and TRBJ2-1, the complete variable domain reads KAGVTQTPRYLIKTRGQQVTLSCSPISGHRSVSWYQQTPGQGLQFLFEYFSETQRNKGNFPGRFSGRQFSNSRSEMNVSTLELGDSALYLCASSLSAGAWNEQFFGPGTRLTVL.

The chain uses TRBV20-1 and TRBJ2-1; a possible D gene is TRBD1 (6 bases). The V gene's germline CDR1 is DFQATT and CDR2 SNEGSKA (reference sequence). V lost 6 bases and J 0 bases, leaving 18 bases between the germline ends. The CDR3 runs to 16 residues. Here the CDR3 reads CSAHDDRSSSYNEQFF. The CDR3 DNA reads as TGCAGTGCCCACGATGACAGGTCAAGCTCCTACAATGAGCAGTTCTTC.

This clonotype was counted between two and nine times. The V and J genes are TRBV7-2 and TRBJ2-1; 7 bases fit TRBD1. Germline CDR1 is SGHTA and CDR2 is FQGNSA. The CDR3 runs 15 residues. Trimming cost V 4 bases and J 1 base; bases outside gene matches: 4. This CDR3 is CASSSTGQSYNEQFF. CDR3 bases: TGTGCCAGCAGCTCCACGGGACAGTCCTACAATGAGCAGTTCTTC.

The CDR3 DNA is TGCGCCAGCAGCCGCGATAAATTAGGCGGGGGAGCCCCGGAGTCGGGGAGCTCCTACAATGAGCAGTTCTTC. Residues: CASSRDKLGGGAPESGSSYNEQFF. The rearrangement uses TRBV4-1 and TRBJ2-1; the match to TRBD2 covers 7 bases. V gave up 4 bases and J gave up 0 bases; unmatched junction bases: 30. The germline V gene encodes CDR1 MGHRA and CDR2 YSYEKL. The CDR3 length is 24 residues.

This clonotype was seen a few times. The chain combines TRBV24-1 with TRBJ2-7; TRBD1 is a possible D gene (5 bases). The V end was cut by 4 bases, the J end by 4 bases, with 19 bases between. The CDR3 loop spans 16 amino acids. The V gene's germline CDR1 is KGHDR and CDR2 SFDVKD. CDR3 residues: CATSDPRTPTPYEQYF. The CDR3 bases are TGTGCCACCAGTGACCCTCGGACACCTACTCCTTACGAGCAGTACTTC.

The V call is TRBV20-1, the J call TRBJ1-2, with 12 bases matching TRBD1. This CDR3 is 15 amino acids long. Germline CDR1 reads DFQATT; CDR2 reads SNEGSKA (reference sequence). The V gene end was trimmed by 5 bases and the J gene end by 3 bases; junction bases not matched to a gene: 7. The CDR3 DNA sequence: TGCAGTGCTCCCGGGACAGGGGGCGAAGACTATGGCTACACCTTC. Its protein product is CSAPGTGGEDYGYTF.

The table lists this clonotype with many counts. CDR3 protein: CSARRGDTQYF. CDR3 bases: TGCAGTGCTAGGCGAGGGGATACGCAGTATTTT. V gene TRBV20-1 combines with J gene TRBJ2-3; weak D call: TRBD2 (5 bases). The V end lost 3 bases, the J end lost 6 bases, and 7 bases lay between the germline ends. The CDR3 length is 11 residues. Germline CDR1 and CDR2: DFQATT and SNEGSKA (reference sequence).

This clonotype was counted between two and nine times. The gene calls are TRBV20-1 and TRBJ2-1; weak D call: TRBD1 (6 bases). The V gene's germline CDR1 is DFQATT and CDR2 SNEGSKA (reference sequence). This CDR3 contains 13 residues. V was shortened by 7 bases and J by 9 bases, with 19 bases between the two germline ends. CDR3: CSVQGQPNGEQFF. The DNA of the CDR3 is TGCAGTGTGCAGGGGCAACCAAATGGTGAGCAGTTCTTC.

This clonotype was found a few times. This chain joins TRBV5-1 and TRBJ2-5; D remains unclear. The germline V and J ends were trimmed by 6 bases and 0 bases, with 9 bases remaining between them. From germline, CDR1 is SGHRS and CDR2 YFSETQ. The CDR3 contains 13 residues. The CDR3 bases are TGCGCCAGCAAGGACCCCCACCAAGAGACCCAGTACTTC. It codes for CASKDPHQETQYF. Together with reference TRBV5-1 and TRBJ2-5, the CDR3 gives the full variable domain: KAGVTQTPRYLIKTRGQQVTLSCSPISGHRSVSWYQQTPGQGLQFLFEYFSETQRNKGNFPGRFSGRQFSNSRSEMNVSTLELGDSALYLCASKDPHQETQYFGPGTRLLVL.

CDR3 nucleotides: TGTGCCAGCAGTGAACGGGCAGGCCATACCTACGAGCAGTACTTC. It specifies CASSERAGHTYEQYF. The chain uses TRBV6-1 and TRBJ2-5; D is uncertain. Gene TRBJ2-7 matches the end of the DNA better, so the J call may be wrong. Looked up from germline, CDR1 is MNHNS and CDR2 is SASEGT. The CDR3 is 15 amino acids.

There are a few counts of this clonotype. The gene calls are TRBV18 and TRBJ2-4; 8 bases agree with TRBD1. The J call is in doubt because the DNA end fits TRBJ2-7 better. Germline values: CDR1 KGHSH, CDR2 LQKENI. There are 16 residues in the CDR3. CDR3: CASSPERRQGRYEQYF. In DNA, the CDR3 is TGTGCCAGCTCACCAGAGAGGCGACAGGGGCGATACGAGCAGTACTTC.

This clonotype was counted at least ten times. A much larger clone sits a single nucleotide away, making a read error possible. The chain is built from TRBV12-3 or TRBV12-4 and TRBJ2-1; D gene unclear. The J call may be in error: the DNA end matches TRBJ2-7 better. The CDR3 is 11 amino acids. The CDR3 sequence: CASSFYNEQYF. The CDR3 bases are TGTGCCAGCAGTTTCTACAATGAGCAGTACTTC.

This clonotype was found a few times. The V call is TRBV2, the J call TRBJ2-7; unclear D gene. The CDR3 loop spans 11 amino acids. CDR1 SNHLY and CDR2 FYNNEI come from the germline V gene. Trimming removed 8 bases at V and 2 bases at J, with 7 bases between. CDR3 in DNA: TGTGCCAGCCTCTTGACCTACGAGCAGTACTTC. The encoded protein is CASLLTYEQYF.

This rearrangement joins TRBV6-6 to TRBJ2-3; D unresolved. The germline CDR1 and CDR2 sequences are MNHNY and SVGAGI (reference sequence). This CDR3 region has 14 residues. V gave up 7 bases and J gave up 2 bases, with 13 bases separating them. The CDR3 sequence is CASKRERHTDTQYF. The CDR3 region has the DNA TGTGCCAGCAAGAGAGAAAGGCACACAGATACGCAGTATTTT.